This record covers a single T cell receptor (beta chain). Compared with germline, one end of the junction differs, possibly owing to a read error. This CDR3 region has 12 residues. From germline, CDR1 is MGHRA and CDR2 YSYEKL. The data belong to a study of blood T cell repertoires in COVID-19. Study-wide context: Specimens from acute and convalescent COVID-19 originated in the United States, Italy and Spain.

Here immunoSEQ multiplex PCR was the method, and the copy in TCRdb shows in-frame clones only, minus some. The sample holds around 480,000 clones, roughly nine tenths seen once. This clonotype was sampled from a woman aged 18-29 years who had recovered from COVID-19. The material sequenced was PBMCs or T cells enriched from blood (not recorded which). This rearrangement joins TRBV4-1 to TRBJ1-2; maybe TRBD1 (5 bases). CDR3 nucleotide sequence: TGCGCCAGCAGCCAATGGAAGAAGGGGTTTTTTTTC. Translated: CASSQWKKGFFF.